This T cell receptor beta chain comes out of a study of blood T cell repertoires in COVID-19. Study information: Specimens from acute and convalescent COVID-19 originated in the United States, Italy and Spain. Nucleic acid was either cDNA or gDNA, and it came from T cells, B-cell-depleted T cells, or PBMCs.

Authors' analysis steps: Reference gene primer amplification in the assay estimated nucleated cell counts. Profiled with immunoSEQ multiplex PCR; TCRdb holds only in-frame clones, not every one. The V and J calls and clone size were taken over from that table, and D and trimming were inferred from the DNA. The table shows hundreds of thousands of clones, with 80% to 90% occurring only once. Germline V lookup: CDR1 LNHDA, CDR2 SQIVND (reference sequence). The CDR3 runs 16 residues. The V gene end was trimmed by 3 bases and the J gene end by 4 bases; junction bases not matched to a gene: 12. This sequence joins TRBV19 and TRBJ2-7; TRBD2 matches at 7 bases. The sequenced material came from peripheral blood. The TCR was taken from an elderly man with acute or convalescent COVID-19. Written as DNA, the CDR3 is TGTGCCAGTAGTATCGGGGGGTCCAACAATCAATACGAGCAGTACTTC. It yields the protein CASSIGGSNNQYEQYF.